The 3 T cell receptor beta chains below were found in one sample sequenced in a study of T cells in Graves' hyperthyroidism and ophthalmopathy. Regions amplified from RNA transcripts were the TCR beta CDR3 regions. First-round RT-PCR with HTBI primers amplified the TCR CDR3 region. TCRdb ran MiXCR on the multiplex PCR reads and lists one entry per CDR3 protein. The data contain around 350,000 distinct CDR3 sequences, about 25% of them seen just once; the ten biggest clones take up over 70%. Material for sequencing was blood. The source is a man between 45 and 60 years old with Graves' hyperthyroidism.

This clonotype was seen repeatedly, ten times or more. This rearrangement joins TRBV15 to TRBJ1-1, with unresolved D. The V gene's germline CDR1 is LNHNV and CDR2 YYDKDF (reference sequence). The CDR3 is made up of 15 amino acids. V was pared by 2 bases and J by 4 bases, with 14 bases between. CDR3 region: CATSRTPKDGTEAFF. The CDR3 DNA follows: TGTGCCACCAGCAGAACCCCAAAGGACGGCACTGAAGCTTTCTTT. The whole variable domain, remainder taken from reference TRBV15 and TRBJ1-1, is DAMVIQNPRYQVTQFGKPVTLSCSQTLNHNVMYWYQQKSSQAPKLLFHYYDKDFNNEADTPDNFQSRRPNTSFCFLDIRSPGLGDTAMYLCATSRTPKDGTEAFFGQGTRLTVV.

This sequence joins TRBV10-3 and TRBJ2-2; maybe TRBD1 (6 bases). The CDR3 is 16 residues long. V lost 2 bases and J lost 3, with 13 bases in between. Germline V CDR1 and CDR2: ENHRY, SYGVKD. The CDR3 region is CAISERPGADTGELFF. The CDR3, as DNA: TGTGCCATCAGTGAGAGGCCAGGGGCAGACACCGGGGAGCTGTTTTTT.

The sample holds many counts of this clonotype. The gene calls are TRBV7-9 and TRBJ2-5; D might be TRBD2 (6 bases). The CDR3 is 14 residues long. V was clipped by 2 bases and J by 4 bases, with 11 bases between them. Germline CDR1 is SEHNR and CDR2 is FQNEAQ (reference sequence). The CDR3 region has the DNA TGTGCCAGCAGCTTATCCGGGGGAATAGAGACCCAGTACTTC. Translation gives CASSLSGGIETQYF.